This T cell receptor (beta chain) was sequenced during a study of patients and donors after allogeneic stem cell transplantation. TCRdb reprocessed the RT-PCR reads with MiXCR, giving one entry per CDR3 protein. The top ten hold around 3.3% of the sample, which has under 200,000 distinct CDR3 sequences, approximately 31% seen once. The length of the CDR3 is 14 residues. V was trimmed by 7 bases and J by 0 bases, leaving 13 bases between them. Germline V gene lookup returns CDR1 SGHRS and CDR2 YFSETQ. The chain has TRBV5-1 and TRBJ2-5; D is unclear. The sequenced material came from blood, either unsorted or a sorted T cell fraction (not recorded which). The source of this sequence is a human donor who was either an allogeneic HSCT recipient or a stem cell or donor lymphocyte infusion donor (not recorded which). It is not recorded whose cells these are; they may come from a transplant donor. The CDR3 region has the DNA TGCGCCAGCGCCTCCCGGGCCCACCAAGAGACCCAGTACTTC. Translated, it gives CASASRAHQETQYF. Drawing the rest from reference TRBV5-1 and TRBJ2-5, the complete variable domain is KAGVTQTPRYLIKTRGQQVTLSCSPISGHRSVSWYQQTPGQGLQFLFEYFSETQRNKGNFPGRFSGRQFSNSRSEMNVSTLELGDSALYLCASASRAHQETQYFGPGTRLLVL.